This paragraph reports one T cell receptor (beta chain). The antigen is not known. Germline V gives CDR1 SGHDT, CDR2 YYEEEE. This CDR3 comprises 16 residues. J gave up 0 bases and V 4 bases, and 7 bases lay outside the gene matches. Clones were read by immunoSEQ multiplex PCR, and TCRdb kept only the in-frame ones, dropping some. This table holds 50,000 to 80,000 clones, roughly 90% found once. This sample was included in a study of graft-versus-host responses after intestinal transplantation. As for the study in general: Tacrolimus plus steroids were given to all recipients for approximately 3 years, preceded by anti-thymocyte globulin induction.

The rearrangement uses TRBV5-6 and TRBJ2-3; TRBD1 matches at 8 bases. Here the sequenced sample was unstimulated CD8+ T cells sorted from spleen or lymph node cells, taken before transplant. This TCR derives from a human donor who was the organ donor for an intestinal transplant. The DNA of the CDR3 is TGTGCCAGCAGCGGAGAGGGACAGGCAAGCACAGATACGCAGTATTTT. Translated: CASSGEGQASTDTQYF.